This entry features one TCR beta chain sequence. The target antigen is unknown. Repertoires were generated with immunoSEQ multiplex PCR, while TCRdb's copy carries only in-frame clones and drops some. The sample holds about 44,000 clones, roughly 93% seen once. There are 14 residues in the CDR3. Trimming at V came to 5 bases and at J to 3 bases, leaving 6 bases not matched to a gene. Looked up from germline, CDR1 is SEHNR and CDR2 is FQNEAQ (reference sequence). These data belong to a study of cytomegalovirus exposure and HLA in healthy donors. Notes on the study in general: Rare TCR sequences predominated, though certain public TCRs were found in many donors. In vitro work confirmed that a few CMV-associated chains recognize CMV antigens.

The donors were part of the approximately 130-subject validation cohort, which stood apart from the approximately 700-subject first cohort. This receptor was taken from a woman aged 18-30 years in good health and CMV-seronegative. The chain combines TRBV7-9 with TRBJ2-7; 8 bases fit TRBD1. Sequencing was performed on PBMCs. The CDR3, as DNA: TGTGCCAGCAGCGCCGGGACAGGATTCTACGAGCAGTACTTC. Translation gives CASSAGTGFYEQYF.